This TCR beta chain came from a study of cytomegalovirus exposure and HLA in healthy donors. In the study overall: An early release of data contained roughly 90 million unique TCRs, which came from HLA-typed donors.

Germline assignment: CDR1 GTSNPN and CDR2 SVGIG (reference sequence). The CDR3 consists of 15 residues. The V gene end was trimmed by 4 bases and the J gene end by 4 bases; junction bases not matched to a gene: 11. The study sampled nominally healthy donors, though unrecorded immune exposures were likely. PCR primers comprised 60 Vbeta and 13 Jbeta primers. This table comes from immunoSEQ multiplex PCR, and its TCRdb copy is limited to in-frame clones, with some not included. Of some 170,000 clones in the sample, 65% to 80% were seen once. Points from the study as a whole: Exclusion as indistinguishable affected some V segments, including TRBV6-2 and TRBV6-3.

A word on this clone: Its matching antigen is unknown.

The specimen sequenced was PBMCs. The origin of this receptor is a man aged 35 to 55 in good health and CMV-seronegative. The chain has TRBV30 and TRBJ1-2; 8 nucleotides match TRBD1. CDR3 sequence: CAWTEPGGVFYGYTF. The CDR3 nucleotides read TGTGCCTGGACCGAACCAGGGGGCGTTTTCTATGGCTACACCTTC.